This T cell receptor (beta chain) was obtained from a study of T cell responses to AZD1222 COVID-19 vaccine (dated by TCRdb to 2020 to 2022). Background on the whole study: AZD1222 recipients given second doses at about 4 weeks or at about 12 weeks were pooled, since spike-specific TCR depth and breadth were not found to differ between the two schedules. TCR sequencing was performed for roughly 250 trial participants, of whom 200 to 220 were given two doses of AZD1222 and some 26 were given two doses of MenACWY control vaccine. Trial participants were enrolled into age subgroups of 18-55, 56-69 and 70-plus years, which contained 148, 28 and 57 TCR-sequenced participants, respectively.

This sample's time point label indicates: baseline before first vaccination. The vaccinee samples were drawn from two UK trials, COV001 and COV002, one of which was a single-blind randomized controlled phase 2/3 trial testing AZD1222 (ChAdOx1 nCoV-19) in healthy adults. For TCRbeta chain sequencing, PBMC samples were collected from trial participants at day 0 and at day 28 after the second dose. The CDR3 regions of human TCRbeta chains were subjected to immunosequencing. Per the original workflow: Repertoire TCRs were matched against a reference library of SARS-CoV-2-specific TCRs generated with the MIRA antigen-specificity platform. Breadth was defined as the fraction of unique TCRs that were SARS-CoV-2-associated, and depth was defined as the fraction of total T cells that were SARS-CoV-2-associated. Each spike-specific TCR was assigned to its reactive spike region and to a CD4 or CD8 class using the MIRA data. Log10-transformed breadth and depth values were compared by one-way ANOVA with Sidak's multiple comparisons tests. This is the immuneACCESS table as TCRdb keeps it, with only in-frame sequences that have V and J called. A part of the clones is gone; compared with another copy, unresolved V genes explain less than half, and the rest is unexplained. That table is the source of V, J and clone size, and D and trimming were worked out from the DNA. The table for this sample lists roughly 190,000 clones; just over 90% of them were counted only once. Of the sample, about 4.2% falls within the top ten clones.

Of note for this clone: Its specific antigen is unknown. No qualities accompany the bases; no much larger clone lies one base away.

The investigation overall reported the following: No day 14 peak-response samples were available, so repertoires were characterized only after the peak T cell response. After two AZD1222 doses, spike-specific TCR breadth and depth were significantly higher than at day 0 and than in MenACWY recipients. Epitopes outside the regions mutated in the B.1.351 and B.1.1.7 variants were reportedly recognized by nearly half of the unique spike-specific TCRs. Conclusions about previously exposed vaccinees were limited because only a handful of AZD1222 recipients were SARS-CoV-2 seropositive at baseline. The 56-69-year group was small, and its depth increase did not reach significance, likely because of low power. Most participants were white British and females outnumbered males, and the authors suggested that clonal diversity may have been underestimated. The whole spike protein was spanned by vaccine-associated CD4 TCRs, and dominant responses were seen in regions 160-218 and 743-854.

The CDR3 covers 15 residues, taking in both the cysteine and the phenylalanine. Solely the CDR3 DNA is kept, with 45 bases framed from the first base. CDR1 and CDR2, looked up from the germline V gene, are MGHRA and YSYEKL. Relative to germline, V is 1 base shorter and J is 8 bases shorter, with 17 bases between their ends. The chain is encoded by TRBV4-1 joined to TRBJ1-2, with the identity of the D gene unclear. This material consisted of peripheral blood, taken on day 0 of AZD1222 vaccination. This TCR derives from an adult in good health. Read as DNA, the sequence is TGCGCCAGCAGCCAAGCCTTATCCAGCCTCAGCGGCTACACCTTC. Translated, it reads CASSQALSSLSGYTF.